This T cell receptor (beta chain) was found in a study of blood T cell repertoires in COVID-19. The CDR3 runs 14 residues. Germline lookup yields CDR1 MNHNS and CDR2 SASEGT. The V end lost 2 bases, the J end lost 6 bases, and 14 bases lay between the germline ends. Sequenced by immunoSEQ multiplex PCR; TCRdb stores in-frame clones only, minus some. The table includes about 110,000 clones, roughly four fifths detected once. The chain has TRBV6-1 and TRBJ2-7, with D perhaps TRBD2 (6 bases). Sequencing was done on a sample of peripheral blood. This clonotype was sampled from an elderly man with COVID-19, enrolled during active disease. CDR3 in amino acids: CASSEMGMGGEQYF. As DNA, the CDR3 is TGTGCCAGCAGTGAAATGGGGATGGGGGGCGAGCAGTACTTC.